A single TCR beta chain is shown here with its context. There are a few counts of this clonotype. This receptor's antigen is unknown. No base-level quality is on record; no much larger clone is a single base apart. To demonstrate the VDJtools post-analysis software, TCR beta repertoires were profiled from the peripheral blood of 13 young patients with multiple sclerosis. The multiple sclerosis patients were children and adolescents between roughly 6 and 16 years of age. The method behind the library was PCR. The sample was run on an Illumina HiSeq 2500. To reduce PCR and sequencing biases, unique molecular identifiers were built into the TCR beta cDNA libraries. Approximately 500,000 cDNA molecules were obtained for every 1 to 10 million input T cells, so each molecule roughly corresponded to one T cell. Patient libraries were prepared and sequenced with the same protocol used for the earlier healthy control dataset. Samples belonging to the same batch were prepared together, multiplexed and sequenced on a shared HiSeq lane. In the original analysis: Raw barcoded reads were processed with MIGEC, discarding single-read molecular identifier groups before consensus assembly and CDR3 extraction. Clonotype tables were post-analysed with VDJtools, normalizing diversity by down-sampling all datasets to the smallest sample size. To correct batch-related cross-sample contamination, repertoire overlap clustering matched CDR3 amino acid sequences but not nucleotide sequences. The raw public data were reprocessed by TCRdb itself: fastp quality trimming at Q25, MiXCR clonotype calling, in-frame beta chains only. Merged by CDR3 protein, the rows form single entries marked with the most common genes and DNA. These V and J calls are TCRdb output, not the study's own analysis. In this sample the table shows hundreds of thousands of distinct CDR3 sequences, 25% to 30% of which occur a single time. Of the sample, roughly 0.54% falls within the top ten clones.

This sample was taken from a study of post-analysis software for immune sequencing data (dated by TCRdb to about 2015). About the full investigation: Disease courses on record covered relapsing-remitting, secondary progressive and progressive-relapsing multiple sclerosis, though some patients had no subtype annotation. The patient repertoires were set against under 13 previously published healthy control repertoires from donors whose ages ranged from about 6 to 26 years. A subset of samples was prepared in parallel using single-end sample barcoding, then pooled and co-amplified after Illumina adapter ligation.

Study-wide conclusions, independent of this receptor: The multiple sclerosis patient group was slightly younger than the control group. Direct clustering with F measure showed strong co-clustering of samples prepared in the same batch, prompting a batch-effect correction. Compared with controls, multiple sclerosis patients had significantly lower normalized Chao1 diversity, a finding suggesting substantial peripheral T-cell clonal expansion. Patients showed significantly higher frequencies than controls for several TRBV segments, among them TRBV5-6, TRBV5-1 and TRBV20-1.

Cut back by 5 bases and 8 bases, the V and J ends lie 19 bases apart. Its CDR3 holds 14 amino acids, cysteine through phenylalanine. The read is trimmed to its CDR3 DNA, 42 bases read in frame from base 1. According to the germline V gene, CDR1 reads SQVTM and CDR2 reads ANQGSEA. The specimen was blood. The receptor chain draws on TRBV29-1 and TRBJ2-1, with a weak D call of TRBD2 (6 bases match). This TCR came from a girl between 10 and 17 years old with multiple sclerosis. The nucleotide sequence reads as follows: TGCAGCGTTAGGGTCGTCGGGGGTTTGGATGAGCAGTTCTTC. Its protein product is CSVRVVGGLDEQFF.